This record concerns one T cell receptor (beta chain) sequence. Its cognate antigen is unknown. These data belong to a study of T cells in Graves' hyperthyroidism and ophthalmopathy. Findings and limits, study-wide: In the analysis, a 13 V-J model separated ophthalmopathy from stable hyperthyroidism. Ophthalmopathy was predicted by the model a median of roughly 6.6 months ahead of onset.

Participants, patients aged 18 to 65, had newly diagnosed hyperthyroidism with a duration under 2 months. Using RNA transcripts as the source, TCR beta CDR3 regions were amplified. The primer set for the first-round RT-PCR of the TCR CDR3 was HTBI. One entry per CDR3 protein results from TCRdb running MiXCR on the multiplex PCR reads. The sample gives roughly 740,000 distinct CDR3 sequences, about 15% of which show up once; under 8.5% is in the top ten. The CDR3 has 15 amino acids. Trimming left V 2 bases short and J 1 base short, with 12 bases between. From germline, CDR1 is SGHRS and CDR2 YFSETQ. The chain carries TRBV5-1 and TRBJ2-5; the D is unclear. Specimen: blood. The TCR originated in a man aged 18 to 29 with Graves' hyperthyroidism. In nucleotides, the CDR3 is TGCGCCAGCAGCTTCGGCGAAAGGACCCAAGAGACCCAGTACTTC. The encoded protein is CASSFGERTQETQYF.